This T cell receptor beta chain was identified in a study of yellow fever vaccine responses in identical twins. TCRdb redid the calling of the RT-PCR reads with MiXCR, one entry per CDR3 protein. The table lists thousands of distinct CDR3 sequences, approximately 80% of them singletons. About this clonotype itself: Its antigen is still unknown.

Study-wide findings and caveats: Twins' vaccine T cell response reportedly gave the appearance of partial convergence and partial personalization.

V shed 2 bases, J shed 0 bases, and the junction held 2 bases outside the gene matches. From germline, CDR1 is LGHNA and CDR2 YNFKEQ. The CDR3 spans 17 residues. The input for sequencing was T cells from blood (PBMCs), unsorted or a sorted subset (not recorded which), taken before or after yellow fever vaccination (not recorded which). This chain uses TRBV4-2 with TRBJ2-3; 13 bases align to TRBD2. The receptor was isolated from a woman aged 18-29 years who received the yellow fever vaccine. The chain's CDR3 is CASSQPGLAGSTDTQYF. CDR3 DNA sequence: TGTGCCAGCAGCCAACCGGGACTAGCGGGAAGCACAGATACGCAGTATTTT.